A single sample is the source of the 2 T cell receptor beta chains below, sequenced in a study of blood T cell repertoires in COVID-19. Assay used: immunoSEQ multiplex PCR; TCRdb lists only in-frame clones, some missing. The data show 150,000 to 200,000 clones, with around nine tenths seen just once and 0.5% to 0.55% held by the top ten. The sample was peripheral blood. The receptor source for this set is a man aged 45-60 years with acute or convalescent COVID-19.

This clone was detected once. The CDR3 DNA is TGTGCCAGCAGCTTAGACGGGACATTGGGAAACACCATATATTTT. Translating it yields CASSLDGTLGNTIYF. V is TRBV7-9 and J is TRBJ1-3; D may be TRBD1 (6 bases). There are 15 residues in the CDR3. Trimming took 1 base from V and 4 from J, leaving 11 bases between them. Germline CDR1 SEHNR, CDR2 FQNEAQ (reference sequence).

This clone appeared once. CDR3: CATSSGGSGTEAFF. In nucleotides, the CDR3 is TGTGCCACCAGCAGCGGGGGGAGCGGCACTGAAGCTTTCTTT. This chain joins TRBV15 and TRBJ1-1; possibly TRBD1 for D (5 bases). The germline gives CDR1 LNHNV, CDR2 YYDKDF (reference sequence). V was trimmed by 3 bases and J by 4 bases, leaving 12 bases between them. This CDR3 is 14 amino acids long. Full variable domain (remainder filled in from reference TRBV15 and TRBJ1-1): DAMVIQNPRYQVTQFGKPVTLSCSQTLNHNVMYWYQQKSSQAPKLLFHYYDKDFNNEADTPDNFQSRRPNTSFCFLDIRSPGLGDTAMYLCATSSGGSGTEAFFGQGTRLTVV.